The text below deals with one T cell receptor (beta chain). The data were taken from a study of technical replicates of blood from a handful of donors. The ends lost 5 bases at V and 4 bases at J; junction bases unmatched: 8. Germline CDR1 is MDHEN and CDR2 is SYDVKM. The CDR3 has 15 residues. The method was immunoSEQ multiplex PCR; TCRdb's version includes in-frame clones alone and lacks a portion of them. The sample records roughly 71,000 clones, roughly 94% being singletons. The receptor's source is a human donor in good health. The gene calls are TRBV28 and TRBJ2-7; the match to TRBD1 covers 10 bases. Sequencing input: T cells isolated from PBMCs. The CDR3 DNA reads as TGTGCCAGCAGTAACCCGGGACAGGGGTCTTACGAGCAGTACTTC. It encodes CASSNPGQGSYEQYF.